What follows are 26 T cell receptor beta chains derived from one specimen sequenced in a study of control samples from healthy donors and cancer patients. Sequencing was performed with immunoSEQ multiplex PCR; in TCRdb, only in-frame clones are kept and a portion is missing. The table shows 150,000 to 200,000 clones, with around nine tenths occurring only once. Input material: blood. These receptors were collected from a young man in good health.

In this sample, this clone turned up once. This chain connects TRBV3-1 (or the pseudogene TRBV3-2) to TRBJ1-1; D is possibly TRBD1 (6 bases). Per the germline V gene, CDR1 is LGHDT and CDR2 is YNNKEL (reference sequence). The CDR3 is made up of 14 amino acids. The ends were cut back, 6 bases at V and 7 bases at J, with 18 bases in the middle. The CDR3 spells CASRDGQHRHEAFF. CDR3 in DNA: TGTGCCAGCAGAGACGGACAGCACAGACATGAAGCTTTCTTT.

This rearrangement joins TRBV11-2 to TRBJ1-1, with TRBD1 matching 7 bases. V dropped 7 bases and J dropped 2; count of bases not matched to a gene: 7. CDR1 is SGHAT and CDR2 is FQNNGV in the germline V gene. This CDR3 is built from 14 residues. The CDR3 region is CASTSTGANTEAFF. The CDR3 nucleotides read TGTGCCAGCACCTCAACAGGGGCTAACACTGAAGCTTTCTTT.

J is TRBJ2-5 and V is TRBV7-3; tentatively, D is TRBD1 (5 bases). The CDR3 is 15 amino acids. Trimming stripped 5 bases from V and 2 bases from J, with 15 bases between. Germline CDR1 and CDR2: SGHTA and FQGTGA. CDR3 in amino acids: CASSEQPGPQETQYF. CDR3 DNA: TGTGCCAGCAGCGAGCAACCAGGGCCACAAGAGACCCAGTACTTC.

V gene TRBV30 combines with J gene TRBJ1-1; the match to TRBD1 covers 8 bases. Looked up from germline, CDR1 is GTSNPN and CDR2 is SVGIG (reference sequence). The CDR3 consists of 13 residues. The V and J ends lost 2 bases and 8 bases, in that order; junction bases with no gene match: 7. CDR3 loop: CAWSPGAGGEAFF. The CDR3 DNA reads TGTGCCTGGAGTCCAGGGGCAGGGGGCGAAGCTTTCTTT.

This chain links TRBV12-5 with TRBJ1-3; no definite D call. V lost 3 bases and J lost 2, with 8 bases in between. The CDR3 contains 14 residues. Germline CDR1 and CDR2: LGHNT and FRNRAP. The CDR3 sequence is CASGFSGAGNTIYF. Here the CDR3 DNA reads TGTGCTAGTGGTTTTTCGGGAGCTGGAAACACCATATATTTT.

The V and J genes are TRBV5-3 and TRBJ2-7; maybe TRBD2 (5 bases). TRBV5-3 is an ORF, with its function uncertain. V shed 3 bases and J shed 2 bases, with 18 bases lying between them. This CDR3 has 16 residues. The CDR3 loop is CARSSQDGPGAYEQYF. The DNA for the CDR3 is TGTGCCAGAAGCTCGCAAGACGGCCCCGGGGCCTACGAGCAGTACTTC.

The J gene is TRBJ1-1, the V gene TRBV6-5, with D perhaps TRBD1 (6 bases). Deletions cut 6 bases from V and 10 bases from J, with 15 bases between. The CDR3 spans 12 residues. Germline CDR1 MNHEY, CDR2 SVGAGI. The CDR3 sequence: CASSLEGGRAFF. DNA of the CDR3: TGTGCCAGCAGCTTAGAGGGGGGAAGAGCTTTCTTT.

The table lists this clone with a few counts. The chain has TRBV5-4 and TRBJ2-5; a weak D match, TRBD2 (5 bases). This CDR3 region has 15 residues. Germline CDR1 and CDR2: SGHNT and YYREEE (reference sequence). The V and J ends lost 0 bases and 1 base respectively, with 10 bases between them. As DNA, the CDR3 is TGTGCCAGCAGCTTGGCCTTAGCGACCCAAGAGACCCAGTACTTC. This encodes CASSLALATQETQYF.

This clone was observed a single time. In DNA form, the CDR3 reads TGTGCCAGCAGCCCCCGTAAAGGAGGTGAGACCCAGTACTTC. The encoded protein is CASSPRKGGETQYF. The genes are TRBV4-2 and TRBJ2-5; D might be TRBD2 (5 bases). The CDR3 totals 14 residues. V lost 4 bases, J lost 5 bases, and 14 bases lay in between. CDR1 is LGHNA and CDR2 is YNFKEQ in the germline V gene.

V gene TRBV5-1 combines with J gene TRBJ2-7; D remains unclear. CDR1 SGHRS and CDR2 YFSETQ come from the germline V gene. The CDR3 totals 16 residues. V lost 0 bases, J lost 3 bases, and 16 bases lay in between. The CDR3 is CASSLALGGGNYEQYF. CDR3 in DNA: TGCGCCAGCAGCTTGGCCCTCGGTGGTGGGAACTACGAGCAGTACTTC.

V usage is TRBV7-2 and J usage is TRBJ2-2, with D possibly matching TRBD1 (6 bases). Germline V gene data show CDR1 as SGHTA and CDR2 as FQGNSA. CDR3 size: 15 residues. V lost 4 bases to trimming and J lost 5 bases, with 14 bases between them. CDR3 nucleotide sequence: TGTGCCAGCAGCTCATACAGGGAAAGAACCGGGGAGCTGTTTTTT. Translating it yields CASSSYRERTGELFF.

V is TRBV14 and J is TRBJ2-7, with D possibly matching TRBD1 (6 bases). The V end was cut by 8 bases, the J end by 4 bases, with 21 bases between. The CDR3 covers 15 residues. Germline V gene lookup returns CDR1 SGHDN and CDR2 FVKESK. Here the CDR3 DNA reads TGTGCCAGCGGACCCCTACAGGGAAATCGATACGAGCAGTACTTC. Translated, it gives CASGPLQGNRYEQYF.

The chain joins TRBV28 to TRBJ2-7; D may be TRBD1 (6 bases). The CDR3 consists of 14 residues. V lost 8 bases and J 3 bases, leaving 17 bases between the germline ends. Germline loops: CDR1 MDHEN, CDR2 SYDVKM. The CDR3 region has the DNA TGTGCCAGCCGATCCTCAGGGGCGAACTACGAGCAGTACTTC. It translates to CASRSSGANYEQYF.

This chain connects TRBV18 to TRBJ1-5; D call uncertain. The CDR3 has 13 residues. Trimming removed 3 bases from V and 5 bases from J, with 8 bases in between. CDR1 and CDR2 from the germline V gene are KGHSH and LQKENI. The chain's CDR3 is CASSPDGHQPQHF. Here the CDR3 DNA reads TGTGCCAGCTCACCGGACGGACATCAGCCCCAGCATTTT.

This clone was counted between two and nine times. J is TRBJ1-2 and V is TRBV24-1; 7 bases line up with TRBD1. Germline V lookup: CDR1 KGHDR, CDR2 SFDVKD. This CDR3 contains 15 residues. V was pared by 2 bases and J by 4 bases, with 6 bases of the junction left unmatched. Here the CDR3 reads CATSDSGTAAYGYTF. DNA of the CDR3: TGTGCCACCAGTGATTCCGGGACAGCGGCCTATGGCTACACCTTC.

This chain connects TRBV19 to TRBJ1-4; no definite D call. Germline loops: CDR1 LNHDA, CDR2 SQIVND (reference sequence). Trimming took 6 bases from V and 10 from J, leaving 15 bases between them. The CDR3 runs 13 residues. The CDR3 reads CASSGELGRKLFF. The CDR3 nucleotides read TGTGCCAGTAGCGGTGAGCTGGGTCGAAAACTGTTTTTT.

This clone has only one observation. This chain joins TRBV18 and TRBJ2-1, with 9 bases matching TRBD2. The germline V gene has CDR1 KGHSH and CDR2 LQKENI. The CDR3 extends over 16 amino acids. J was trimmed by 9 bases and V by 2 bases; bases with no gene match: 11. The CDR3 DNA follows: TGTGCCAGCTCACCAAAGTCTGCGGGGGGGGAGATTGAGCAGTTCTTC. Amino acid sequence: CASSPKSAGGEIEQFF.

This chain links TRBV27 with TRBJ2-3; TRBD2 matches at 11 bases. The CDR3 length is 13 residues. V lost 5 bases to trimming and J lost 9 bases; unmatched junction nucleotides: 4. Germline V gene sequence: CDR1 MNHEY, CDR2 SMNVEV (reference sequence). For the CDR3, the DNA is TGTGCCAGCAGTCCCCTAGCGGGGGGCACGCAGTATTTT. Protein: CASSPLAGGTQYF.

The V call is TRBV7-6, the J call TRBJ2-5, with no clear D. The CDR3 has 15 amino acids. CDR1 is SGHVS and CDR2 is FNYEAQ in the germline V gene. Trimming left V 5 bases short and J 5 bases short, with 18 bases between. The CDR3 spells CASSPVGGPRETQYF. The CDR3 DNA reads TGTGCCAGCAGCCCCGTAGGTGGGCCAAGGGAGACCCAGTACTTC. Looking up the rest from reference TRBV7-6 and TRBJ2-5 gives the full variable domain: GAGVSQSPRYKVTKRGQDVALRCDPISGHVSLYWYRQALGQGPEFLTYFNYEAQQDKSGLPNDRFSAERPEGSISTLTIQRTEQRDSAMYRCASSPVGGPRETQYFGPGTRLLVL.

As concerns this clone: The junction departs from the called germline gene at one end, perhaps through a read error. The rearrangement links TRBV28 to TRBJ1-5; D remains ambiguous. This CDR3 is 12 amino acids long. Germline V gene sequence: CDR1 MDHEN, CDR2 SYDVKM. CDR3 DNA: TGTACCAGCTCTTATGGGAATCAGCCCCAGCATTTT. This codes for CTSSYGNQPQHF.

This chain joins TRBV18 and TRBJ2-3; D unresolved. The length of the CDR3 is 15 residues. Germline assignment: CDR1 KGHSH and CDR2 LQKENI. V was cut by 3 bases and J by 2 bases, with 12 bases left in between. The CDR3 protein is CASSPGTLLTDTQYF. The CDR3 DNA follows: TGTGCCAGCTCACCGGGAACCTTGCTCACAGATACGCAGTATTTT.

This clone was found once. The V call is TRBV6-2 or TRBV6-3, the J call TRBJ1-1; D is perhaps TRBD1 (6 bases). The V gene lost 5 bases and the J gene lost 1 base, with 8 bases spanning the gap. The germline V gene encodes CDR1 MNHEY and CDR2 SVGEGT. This CDR3 has 13 amino acids. CDR3 region: CASSRGANTEAFF. For the CDR3, the DNA is TGTGCCAGCAGTCGGGGGGCGAACACTGAAGCTTTCTTT.

DNA of the CDR3: TGTGCCAGCAGGACCCCGAGGGATACGCAGTATTTT. As protein: CASRTPRDTQYF. The chain combines TRBV12-3 or TRBV12-4 with TRBJ2-3, with unresolved D. V lost 6 bases, J lost 6 bases, and 10 bases lay in between. The CDR3 covers 12 residues.

The chain uses TRBV2 and TRBJ2-3; perhaps D is TRBD1 or TRBD2 (6 bases each). Trimming shortened V by 11 bases and J by 4 bases, and 19 bases separated the two germline ends. The germline V gene has CDR1 SNHLY and CDR2 FYNNEI. The CDR3 consists of 14 residues. The CDR3 DNA sequence: TGTGCCTCCCGGGGGCGGGCAGGGGCAGATACGCAGTATTTT. It encodes CASRGRAGADTQYF.

This clone was counted a single time. V is TRBV20-1 and J is TRBJ2-2; D gene uncertain. Germline V gene lookup returns CDR1 DFQATT and CDR2 SNEGSKA (reference sequence). The CDR3 is made up of 11 amino acids. The V end lost 7 bases, the J end lost 8 bases, and 11 bases lay between the germline ends. The CDR3 sequence: CSVSLIGELFF. As DNA, the CDR3 is TGCAGTGTCTCCCTCATAGGGGAGCTGTTTTTT.

A note on this clone: Other DNA sequences in the sample encode the same CDR3. The chain couples TRBV10-3 to TRBJ2-7, with D tentatively TRBD1 (5 bases). The CDR3 has 12 residues. The germline CDR1 and CDR2 sequences are ENHRY and SYGVKD. V lost 3 bases and J 3 bases, leaving 6 bases between the germline ends. CDR3 in DNA: TGTGCCATCAGTGAAACAGGCTACGAGCAGTACTTC. This encodes CAISETGYEQYF.